The present TCR beta chain was sequenced within a study of cytomegalovirus exposure and HLA in healthy donors. Of note for this clone: The antigen remains unidentified.

The primer mix had 60 Vbeta and 13 Jbeta primers. Clones were read by immunoSEQ multiplex PCR, and TCRdb kept only the in-frame ones, dropping some. The table lists some 85,000 clones, 70% to 85% of them singletons. General study findings and limits: Later analysis suggested links between common viral pathogens and several top significant clusters.

There were likely unrecorded immune exposures, though donors were nominally healthy when sampled. With V trimmed by 5 bases and J by 4 bases, 7 bases remained unmatched. The CDR3 covers 14 residues. Looked up from germline, CDR1 is LNHDA and CDR2 is SQIVND (reference sequence). Specimen: PBMCs. This receptor was obtained from a man in his late teens or twenties in good health and CMV-seronegative. The rearrangement joins TRBV19 to TRBJ1-1, with 7 bases fitting TRBD1. CDR3 region: CASSLRQGATEAFF. DNA of the CDR3: TGTGCCAGTAGTCTCAGACAGGGAGCCACTGAAGCTTTCTTT.